This T cell receptor (beta chain) was recovered during a study of T cell responses to AZD1222 COVID-19 vaccine. As to this clone: Its antigen is currently unknown.

The study's findings and limits: Clonal diversity may have been underestimated in mostly white British donors.

Trimming took off 4 bases at V and 2 bases at J, with 12 bases between the two ends. Germline V gene data show CDR1 as SGHNT and CDR2 as YENEEA. This CDR3 spans 14 amino acids. The method was immunoSEQ multiplex PCR; TCRdb's version includes in-frame clones alone and lacks a portion of them. The data show 140,000 or so clones, about 92% seen once. The material was peripheral blood, obtained 28 days after the second AZD1222 dose. This receptor was taken from an adult who received the AZD1222 COVID-19 vaccine. V and J are TRBV11-3 and TRBJ2-7; D might be TRBD1 (5 bases). The CDR3 DNA reads TGTGCCAGCAGCTGGTGGACGGACACCTACGAGCAGTACTTC. Translation: CASSWWTDTYEQYF.